This TCR beta chain emerged from a study of blood T cell repertoires in COVID-19. Study information: From the United States, Italy and Spain came samples of acute and convalescent COVID-19.

Original handling: Using reference gene primer amplification, nucleated cell counts were estimated. Assay: immunoSEQ multiplex PCR; the TCRdb copy retains only in-frame clones and omits some. From that table come the V and J calls and clone size; the DNA was used to work out D and trimming. Among about 200,000 clones listed, about 88% were seen once. V was cut by 2 bases and J by 0 bases, with 13 bases left in between. The germline CDR1 and CDR2 sequences are SGHRS and YFSETQ. This CDR3 has 16 residues. This clone appeared once. The chain carries TRBV5-1 and TRBJ2-3, with D possibly matching TRBD2 (6 bases). Sequencing used peripheral blood. The sequence was obtained from a man aged 18 to 35 with active or convalescent COVID-19. The CDR3 DNA reads TGCGCCAGCAGCTTTAGCGGAGTAACTAGCACAGATACGCAGTATTTT. Amino acids: CASSFSGVTSTDTQYF.